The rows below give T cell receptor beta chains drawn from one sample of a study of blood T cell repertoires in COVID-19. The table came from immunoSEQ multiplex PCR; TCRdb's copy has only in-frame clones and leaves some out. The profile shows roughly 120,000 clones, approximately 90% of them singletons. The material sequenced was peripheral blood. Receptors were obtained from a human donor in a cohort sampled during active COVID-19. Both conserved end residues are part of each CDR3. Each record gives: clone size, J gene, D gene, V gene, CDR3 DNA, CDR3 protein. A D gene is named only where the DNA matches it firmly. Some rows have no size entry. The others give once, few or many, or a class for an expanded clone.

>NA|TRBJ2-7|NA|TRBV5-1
TGCGCCAGCAGCACTGCAGGTCTTCCGTCCTACGAGCAGTACTTC
CASSTAGLPSYEQYF
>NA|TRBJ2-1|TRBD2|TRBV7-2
TGTGCCAGCAGCCCCCGGGCTAGCGGAGGAATCTACAATGAGCAGTTCTTC
CASSPRASGGIYNEQFF
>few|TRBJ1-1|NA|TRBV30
TGTGCCTGGAGTCGAGGTCCCCCGAACACTGAAGCTTTCTTT
CAWSRGPPNTEAFF
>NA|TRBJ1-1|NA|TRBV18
TGTGCCAGCTCACCAGGACAAACAGAGAACACTGAAGCTTTCTTT
CASSPGQTENTEAFF
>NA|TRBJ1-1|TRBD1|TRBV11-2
TGTGCCAGCAGCTTAGTAATGGGACAGGTGAACACTGAAGCTTTCTTT
CASSLVMGQVNTEAFF
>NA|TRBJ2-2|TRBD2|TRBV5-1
TGCGCCAGCAGCCTCAGGACTAGCGGCCAGGGAGGCACCGGGGAGCTGTTTTTT
CASSLRTSGQGGTGELFF
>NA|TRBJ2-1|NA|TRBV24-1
TGTGCCACCAGTGATGCCACTAGCCTGGTAGGGGAGCAGTTCTTC
CATSDATSLVGEQFF
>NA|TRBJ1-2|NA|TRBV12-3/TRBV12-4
TGTGCCAGCAGTTCGGCAGGGATCTATGGCTACACCTTC
CASSSAGIYGYTF
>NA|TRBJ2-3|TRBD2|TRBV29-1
TGCAGCGCCGCTCCCGGGACTAACACAGATACGCAGTATTTT
CSAAPGTNTDTQYF
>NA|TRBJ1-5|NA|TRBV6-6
TGTGCCAGCACCTCGGGGCAGCCCCAGCATTTT
CASTSGQPQHF
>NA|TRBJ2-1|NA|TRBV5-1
TGCGCCAGCAGCCCTGCGGCTGGCGACAATGAGCAGTTCTTC
CASSPAAGDNEQFF
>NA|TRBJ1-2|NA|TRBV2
TGTGCCAGCAGTGATGGGGGCAGATATGGCTACACCTTC
CASSDGGRYGYTF
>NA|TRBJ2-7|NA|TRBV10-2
TGCGCCAGCAGTGAGTGGGTAGGGGGTAACTACGAGCAGTACTTC
CASSEWVGGNYEQYF
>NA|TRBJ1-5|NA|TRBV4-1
TGCGCCAGCAGACAAACGACAGGAAATCAGCCCCAGCATTTT
CASRQTTGNQPQHF
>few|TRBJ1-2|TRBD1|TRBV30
TGTGCCTGGAGGAGGGACAGGCCCTATGGCTACACCTTC
CAWRRDRPYGYTF
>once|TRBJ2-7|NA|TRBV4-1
TGCGCCAGCACCCTATCCGAAAACTCGATCATCTCCTACGAGCAGTACTTC
CASTLSENSIISYEQYF
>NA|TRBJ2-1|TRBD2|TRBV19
TGTGCCAGTAGTTCTACAGGCTCCACGGGGGGTGAGCAGTTCTTC
CASSSTGSTGGEQFF
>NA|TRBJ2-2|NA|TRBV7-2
TGTGCCAGCAGTTACCCGACAGGTGGGACCGGGGAGCTGTTTTTT
CASSYPTGGTGELFF
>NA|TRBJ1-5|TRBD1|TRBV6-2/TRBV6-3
TGTGCCAGCAGTTCTAGACAGGGTTATAGCAATCAGCCCCAGCATTTT
CASSSRQGYSNQPQHF
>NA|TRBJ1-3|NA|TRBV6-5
TGTGCCAGCATTCCGAGCTCTGGAAACACCATATATTTT
CASIPSSGNTIYF
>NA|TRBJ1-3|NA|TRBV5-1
TGCGCCAGCAGCTTAGGACAGAACTCTGGAAACACCATATATTTT
CASSLGQNSGNTIYF
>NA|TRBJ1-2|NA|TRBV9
TGTGCCAGCAGCGTACAATCCAGGGGCTATGGCTACACCTTC
CASSVQSRGYGYTF
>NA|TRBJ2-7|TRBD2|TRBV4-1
TGCGCCAGCAGCCAAGAGCACCTAGCGGGAGCCCGCTACGAGCAGTACTTC
CASSQEHLAGARYEQYF
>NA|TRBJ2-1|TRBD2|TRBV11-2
TGTGCCAGCAGCTTGCTTACAGGCGGGAGGATGAATGAGCAGTTCTTC
CASSLLTGGRMNEQFF
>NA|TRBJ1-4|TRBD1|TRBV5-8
TGTGCCAGCAGCTCCCCACAGGGGGGAAGAGGAAAACTGTTTTTT
CASSSPQGGRGKLFF
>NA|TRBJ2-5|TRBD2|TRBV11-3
TGTGCCAGCAGCTCCCCGACTAGCGGCAGATTGGCGTCCCAAGAGACCCAGTACTTC
CASSSPTSGRLASQETQYF
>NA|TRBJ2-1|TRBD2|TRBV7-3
TGTGCCAGCAGCCGTATCGCTAGCGGAGATTCCTACAATGAGCAGTTCTTC
CASSRIASGDSYNEQFF
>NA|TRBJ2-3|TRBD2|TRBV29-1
TGCAGCGTTAGTAGCGGGGCCAGCACAGATACGCAGTATTTT
CSVSSGASTDTQYF
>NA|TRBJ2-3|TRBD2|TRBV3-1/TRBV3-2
TGTGCCAGCAGCCCCCGACTAGCGGGAGGGATGGATACGCAGTATTTT
CASSPRLAGGMDTQYF
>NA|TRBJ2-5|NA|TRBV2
TGTGCCAGCTCGAGTGGCGGGTGGGAGACCCAGTACTTC
CASSSGGWETQYF
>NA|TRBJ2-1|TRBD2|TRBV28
TGTGCCGGAAGGACTAGCGGGAGGAATGAGCAGTTCTTC
CAGRTSGRNEQFF
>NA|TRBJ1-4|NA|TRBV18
TGTGCCAGCTCTCCGCTGACAGGAGGTAATGAAAAACTGTTTTTT
CASSPLTGGNEKLFF
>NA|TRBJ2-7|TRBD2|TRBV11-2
TGTGCCTCACCCGGGGGGGAGGGGTTCGGCGAGCAGTACTTC
CASPGGEGFGEQYF
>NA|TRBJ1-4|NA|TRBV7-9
TGTGCCAGCAGCCTCGGCGAGGGTCCCTATGAAAAACTGTTTTTT
CASSLGEGPYEKLFF